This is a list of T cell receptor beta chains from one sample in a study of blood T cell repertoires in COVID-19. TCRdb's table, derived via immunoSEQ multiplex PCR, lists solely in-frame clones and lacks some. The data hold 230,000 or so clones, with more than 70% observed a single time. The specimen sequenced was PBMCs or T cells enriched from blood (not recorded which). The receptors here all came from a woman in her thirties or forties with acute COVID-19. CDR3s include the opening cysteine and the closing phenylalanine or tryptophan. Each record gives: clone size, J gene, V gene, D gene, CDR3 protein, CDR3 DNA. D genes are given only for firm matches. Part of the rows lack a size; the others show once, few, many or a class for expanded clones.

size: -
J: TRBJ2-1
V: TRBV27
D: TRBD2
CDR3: CASRHILSGVGAGGYNEQFF
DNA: TGTGCCAGCAGACATATTCTCTCGGGTGTCGGCGCGGGAGGGTACAATGAGCAGTTCTTC

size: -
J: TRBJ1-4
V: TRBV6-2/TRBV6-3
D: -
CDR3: CASSYPEGVKNEKLFF
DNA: TGTGCCAGCAGTTACCCCGAGGGGGTGAAGAATGAAAAACTGTTTTTT

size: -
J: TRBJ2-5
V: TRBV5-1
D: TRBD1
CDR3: CASFMGQGAEETQYF
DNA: TGCGCCAGCTTCATGGGACAGGGGGCTGAAGAGACCCAGTACTTC

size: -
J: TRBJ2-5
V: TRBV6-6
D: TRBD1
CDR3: CASSSTGGGETQYF
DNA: TGTGCCAGCAGTTCGACAGGGGGCGGCGAGACCCAGTACTTC

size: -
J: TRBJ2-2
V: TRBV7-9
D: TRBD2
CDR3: CASSIVGLAGKTGELFF
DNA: TGTGCCAGCAGCATTGTGGGACTAGCGGGAAAAACGGGGGAGCTGTTTTTT

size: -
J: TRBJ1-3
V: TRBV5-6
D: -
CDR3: CASSLGRASGNTIYF
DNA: TGTGCCAGCAGCTTGGGCAGGGCCTCTGGAAACACCATATATTTT

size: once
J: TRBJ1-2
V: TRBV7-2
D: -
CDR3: CASSHEGTAASGGYTF
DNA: TGTGCCAGCAGCCATGAGGGTACGGCGGCCTCTGGGGGCTACACCTTC

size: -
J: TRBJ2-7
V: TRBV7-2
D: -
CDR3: CASSLGRGSYEQYF
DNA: TGTGCCAGCAGCTTAGGTCGGGGCTCCTACGAGCAGTACTTC

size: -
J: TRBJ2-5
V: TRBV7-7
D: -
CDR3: CATRRGGETQYF
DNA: TGTGCTACCCGGCGAGGAGGAGAGACCCAGTACTTC

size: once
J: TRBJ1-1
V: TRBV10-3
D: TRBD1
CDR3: CAITGTGVTEAFF
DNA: TGTGCCATCACCGGGACAGGGGTTACTGAAGCTTTCTTT

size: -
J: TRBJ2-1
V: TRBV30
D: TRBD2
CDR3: CAWSVILAGVKIF
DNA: TGTGCCTGGAGTGTTATACTAGCGGGAGTTAAGATCTTC

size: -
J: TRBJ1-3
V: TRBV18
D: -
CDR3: CASSPLAESGNTIYF
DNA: TGTGCCAGCTCACCACTGGCTGAATCTGGAAACACCATATATTTT

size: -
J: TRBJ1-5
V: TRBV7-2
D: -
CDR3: CASSLTRGNQPQHF
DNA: TGTGCCAGCAGCTTGACCCGGGGCAATCAGCCCCAGCATTTT

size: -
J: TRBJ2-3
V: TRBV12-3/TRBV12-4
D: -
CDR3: CASSKLSIGQYF
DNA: TGTGCCAGCAGTAAACTCTCGATCGGGCAGTATTTT

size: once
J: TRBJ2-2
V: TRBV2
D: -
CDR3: CASSSEGTGELFF
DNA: TGTGCCAGCAGCTCAGAGGGAACGGGGGAGCTGTTTTTT

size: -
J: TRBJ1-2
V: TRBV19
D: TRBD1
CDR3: CASSIDQGAPGGYTF
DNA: TGTGCCAGTAGTATTGACCAGGGGGCGCCTGGGGGCTACACCTTC

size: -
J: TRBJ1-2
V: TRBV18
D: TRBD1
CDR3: CASSPDREYGYTF
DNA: TGTGCCAGCTCACCCGACAGGGAATATGGCTACACCTTC

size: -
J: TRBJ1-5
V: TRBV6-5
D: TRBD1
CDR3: CASSYTGAFNQPQHF
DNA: TGTGCCAGCAGTTATACAGGGGCCTTCAATCAGCCCCAGCATTTT

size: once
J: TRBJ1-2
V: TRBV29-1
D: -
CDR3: CSVEARNGYTF
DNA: TGCAGCGTTGAGGCGAGGAATGGCTACACCTTC

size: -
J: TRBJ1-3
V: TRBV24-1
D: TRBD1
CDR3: CATSDTGTGGGNTIYF
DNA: TGTGCCACCAGTGATACCGGGACAGGGGGTGGAAACACCATATATTTT

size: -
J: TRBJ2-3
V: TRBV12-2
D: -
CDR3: CASRLARRGGPDTQYF
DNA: TGTGCAAGTCGCTTAGCGCGACGGGGGGGCCCAGATACGCAGTATTTT

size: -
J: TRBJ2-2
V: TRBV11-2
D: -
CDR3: CASSLDGLTGELFF
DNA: TGTGCCAGCAGCTTAGACGGACTTACCGGGGAGCTGTTTTTT

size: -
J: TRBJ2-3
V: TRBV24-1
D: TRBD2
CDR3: CATSDPTSGGLDTQYF
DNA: TGTGCCACCAGTGACCCCACTAGCGGGGGTTTGGATACGCAGTATTTT

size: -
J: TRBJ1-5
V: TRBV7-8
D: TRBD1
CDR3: CASSLGGGQNQPQHF
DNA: TGTGCCAGCAGCTTAGGAGGGGGCCAGAATCAGCCCCAGCATTTT

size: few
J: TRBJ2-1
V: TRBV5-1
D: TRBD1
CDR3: CASSYWTGGGEQFF
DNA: TGCGCCAGCAGCTACTGGACAGGGGGCGGTGAGCAGTTCTTC

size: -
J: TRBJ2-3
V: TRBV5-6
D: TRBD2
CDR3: CASSTSGGYTQYF
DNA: TGTGCCAGCAGCACTAGCGGGGGATATACGCAGTATTTT

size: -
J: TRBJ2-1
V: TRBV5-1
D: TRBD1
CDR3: CASRRGTGGSNEQFF
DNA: TGCGCCAGCAGAAGGGGGACAGGGGGCTCCAATGAGCAGTTCTTC

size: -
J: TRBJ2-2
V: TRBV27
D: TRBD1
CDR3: CASSPRTGGLSGELFF
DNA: TGTGCCAGCAGTCCCCGGACAGGGGGCTTGTCCGGGGAGCTGTTTTTT

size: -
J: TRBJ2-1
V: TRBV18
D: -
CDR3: CASSPPGGAIGNEQFF
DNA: TGTGCCAGCTCACCACCGGGGGGGGCAATTGGGAATGAGCAGTTCTTC

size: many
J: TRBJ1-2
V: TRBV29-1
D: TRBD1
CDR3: CSVRLGTGGGEDGYTF
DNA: TGCAGCGTCCGGCTTGGGACAGGGGGAGGGGAGGATGGCTACACCTTC

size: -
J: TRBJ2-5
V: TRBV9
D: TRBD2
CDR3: CASSIGKGTSGRGETQYF
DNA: TGTGCCAGCAGCATCGGAAAAGGGACTAGCGGGAGGGGAGAGACCCAGTACTTC

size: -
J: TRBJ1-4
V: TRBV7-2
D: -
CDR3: CASSFTPATNEKLFF
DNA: TGTGCCAGCAGCTTTACGCCAGCAACTAATGAAAAACTGTTTTTT

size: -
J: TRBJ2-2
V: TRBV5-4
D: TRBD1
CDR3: CASSLAPRGPTGELFF
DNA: TGTGCCAGCAGCTTGGCCCCCAGGGGGCCCACCGGGGAGCTGTTTTTT

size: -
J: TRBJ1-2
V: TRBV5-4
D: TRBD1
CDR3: CASSSDRGLGYGYTF
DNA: TGTGCCAGCAGCTCGGACAGGGGGCTAGGCTATGGCTACACCTTC

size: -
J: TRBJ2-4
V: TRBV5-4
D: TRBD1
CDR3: CASSLPGQDKNIQYF
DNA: TGTGCCAGCAGCTTGCCGGGACAGGACAAAAACATTCAGTACTTC

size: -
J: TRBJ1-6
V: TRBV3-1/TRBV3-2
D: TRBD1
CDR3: CASSHGTGDALAIHF
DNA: TGTGCCAGCAGCCACGGGACAGGGGACGCCCTTGCAATCCACTTT

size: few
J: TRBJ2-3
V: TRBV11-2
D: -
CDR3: CASSATTGGGTDTQYF
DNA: TGTGCCAGCAGCGCCACGACCGGGGGTGGCACAGATACGCAGTATTTT

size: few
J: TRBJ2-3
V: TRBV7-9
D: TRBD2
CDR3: CASSRAGTSGSDTQYF
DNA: TGTGCCAGCAGCAGGGCCGGGACTAGCGGGTCAGATACGCAGTATTTT

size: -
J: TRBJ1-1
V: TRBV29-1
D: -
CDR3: CSVDVYGTGLPNTEAFF
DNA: TGCAGCGTTGATGTCTACGGTACAGGGTTGCCGAACACTGAAGCTTTCTTT

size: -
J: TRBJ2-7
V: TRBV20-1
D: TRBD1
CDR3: CSASDDRVNGEQYF
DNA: TGCAGTGCTAGTGATGACAGGGTCAACGGCGAGCAGTACTTC

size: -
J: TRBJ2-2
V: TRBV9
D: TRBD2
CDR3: CASSVRLAGGDTGELFF
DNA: TGTGCCAGCAGCGTTCGACTAGCGGGAGGAGACACCGGGGAGCTGTTTTTT

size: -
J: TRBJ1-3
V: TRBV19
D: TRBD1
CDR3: CASRVPGQGTPGNTIYF
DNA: TGTGCCAGTCGGGTGCCGGGACAGGGGACACCTGGAAACACCATATATTTT

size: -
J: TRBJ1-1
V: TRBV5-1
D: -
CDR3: CASSLGTGPQNTEAFF
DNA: TGCGCCAGCAGCTTGGGAACAGGACCCCAGAACACTGAAGCTTTCTTT

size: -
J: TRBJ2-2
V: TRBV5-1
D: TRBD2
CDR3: CASSGLGRESGRAEELFF
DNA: TGCGCCAGCAGCGGCCTGGGGAGAGAAAGCGGGAGGGCCGAGGAGCTGTTTTTT

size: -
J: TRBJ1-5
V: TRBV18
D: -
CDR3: CASSPPGGGQPQHF
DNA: TGTGCCAGCTCACCACCGGGCGGGGGCCAGCCCCAGCATTTT

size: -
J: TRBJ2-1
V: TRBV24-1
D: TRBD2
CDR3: CATSDRGGAHYEQFF
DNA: TGTGCCACCAGTGACCGCGGGGGGGCTCACTATGAGCAGTTCTTC

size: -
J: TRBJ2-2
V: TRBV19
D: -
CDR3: CASSPPGLNVAGELFF
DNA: TGTGCCAGTAGCCCACCGGGACTGAATGTCGCCGGGGAGCTGTTTTTT

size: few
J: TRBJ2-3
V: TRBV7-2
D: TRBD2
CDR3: CASSLYRGGARDTQYF
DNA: TGTGCCAGCAGCTTATACCGCGGGGGGGCGCGAGATACGCAGTATTTT

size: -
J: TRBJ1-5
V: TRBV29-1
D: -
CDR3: CSVSEADQPQHF
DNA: TGCAGCGTATCAGAGGCGGATCAGCCCCAGCATTTT